This T cell receptor beta chain appears in the sequencing data of a study of T cell changes during pregnancy in multiple sclerosis. Measured with immunoSEQ multiplex PCR; TCRdb has only the in-frame clones, and not every one. The sample holds approximately 88,000 clones, roughly 94% seen once. This CDR3 is built from 16 residues. Trimming shortened V by 4 bases and J by 2 bases, and 15 bases separated the two germline ends. The germline V gene has CDR1 LNHDA and CDR2 SQIVND (reference sequence). The sequence came from a female donor with multiple sclerosis, enrolled in a pregnancy study. The source was peripheral blood, collected in the third trimester of pregnancy. The chain combines TRBV19 with TRBJ1-3; maybe TRBD1 (5 bases). CDR3 region: CASSRAGRQTGNTIYF. For the CDR3, the DNA is TGTGCCAGTAGTAGAGCGGGACGGCAGACTGGAAACACCATATATTTT.